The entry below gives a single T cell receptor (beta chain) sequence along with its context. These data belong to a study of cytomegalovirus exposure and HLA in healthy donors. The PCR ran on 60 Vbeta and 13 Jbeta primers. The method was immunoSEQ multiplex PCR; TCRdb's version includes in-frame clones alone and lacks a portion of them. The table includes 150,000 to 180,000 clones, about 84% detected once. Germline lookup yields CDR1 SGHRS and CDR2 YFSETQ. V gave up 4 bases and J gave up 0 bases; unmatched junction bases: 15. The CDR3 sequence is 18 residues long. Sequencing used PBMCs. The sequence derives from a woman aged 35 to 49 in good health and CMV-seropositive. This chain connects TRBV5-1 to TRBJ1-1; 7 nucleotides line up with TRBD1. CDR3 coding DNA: TGCGCCAGCAGCAAAAGACAGGGTCGGTGGGTAATGAACACTGAAGCTTTCTTT. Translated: CASSKRQGRWVMNTEAFF.